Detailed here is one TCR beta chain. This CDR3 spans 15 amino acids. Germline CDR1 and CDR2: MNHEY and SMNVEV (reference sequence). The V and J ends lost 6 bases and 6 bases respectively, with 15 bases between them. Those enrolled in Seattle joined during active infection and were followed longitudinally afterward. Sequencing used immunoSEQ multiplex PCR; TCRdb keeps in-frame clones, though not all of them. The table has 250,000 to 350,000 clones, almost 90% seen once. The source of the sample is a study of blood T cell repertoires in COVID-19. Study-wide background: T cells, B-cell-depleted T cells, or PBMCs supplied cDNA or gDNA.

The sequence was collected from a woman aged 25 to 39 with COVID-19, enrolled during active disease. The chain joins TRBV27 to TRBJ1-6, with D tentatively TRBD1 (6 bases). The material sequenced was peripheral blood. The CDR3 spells CASSLGGLGNSPLHF. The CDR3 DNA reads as TGTGCCAGCAGCCTGGGGGGGCTCGGTAATTCACCCCTCCACTTT.